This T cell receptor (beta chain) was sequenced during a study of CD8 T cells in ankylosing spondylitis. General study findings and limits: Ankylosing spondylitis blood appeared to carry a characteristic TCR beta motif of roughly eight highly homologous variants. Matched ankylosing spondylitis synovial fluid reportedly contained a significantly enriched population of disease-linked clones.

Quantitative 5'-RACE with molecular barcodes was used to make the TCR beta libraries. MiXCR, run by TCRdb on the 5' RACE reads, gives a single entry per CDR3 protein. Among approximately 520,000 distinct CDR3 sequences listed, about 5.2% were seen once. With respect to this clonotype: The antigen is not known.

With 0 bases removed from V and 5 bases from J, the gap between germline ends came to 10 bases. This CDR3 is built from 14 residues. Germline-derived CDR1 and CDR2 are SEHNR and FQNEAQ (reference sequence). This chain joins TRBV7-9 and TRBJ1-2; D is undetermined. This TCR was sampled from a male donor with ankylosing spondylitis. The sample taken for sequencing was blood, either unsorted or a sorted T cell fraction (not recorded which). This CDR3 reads CASSLAVVVYGYTF. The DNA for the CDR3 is TGTGCCAGCAGCTTAGCGGTGGTAGTATATGGCTACACCTTC.